The 18 T cell receptor beta chains given below trace back to one sample, sequenced in a study of beta chain features in type 1 diabetes. Reverse transcription of all isolated RNA meant that expressed TCRB transcripts were sequenced. TCRdb's copy holds only in-frame clones and misses some; the assay was immunoSEQ multiplex PCR. The table records 810,000 or so clones, 17% of them present only once. Sequencing was carried out using naive CD4+ T cells from blood. Receptor source: a woman aged 18-29 years in good health.

This clone was recorded a few times. This chain connects TRBV28 to TRBJ2-6; D possibly corresponds to TRBD1 (6 bases). With 10 bases removed from V and 0 bases from J, the gap between germline ends came to 25 bases. The CDR3 sequence is 19 residues long. In germline, CDR1 is MDHEN, CDR2 SYDVKM. CDR3 protein: CATSSQRQVYSSGANVLTF. The DNA for the CDR3 is TGTGCCACCTCCTCCCAAAGACAGGTTTACTCCTCTGGGGCCAACGTCCTGACTTTC.

The rearrangement joins TRBV27 to TRBJ2-7; tentative D call: TRBD2 (6 bases). CDR3 length: 15 residues. Germline CDR1 is MNHEY and CDR2 is SMNVEV (reference sequence). V was trimmed by 2 bases and J by 4 bases, leaving 15 bases between them. CDR3 sequence (DNA): TGTGCCAGCAGTTTAACGGGGGTGAGCGGTTACGAGCAGTACTTC. Its translation: CASSLTGVSGYEQYF.

This clone was seen only a few times. This same CDR3 is encoded by further DNA sequences in the sample. The chain uses TRBV25-1 and TRBJ2-1; 13 nucleotides match TRBD2. The V gene's germline CDR1 is MGHDK and CDR2 SYGVNS. The CDR3 spans 14 residues. J gave up 9 bases and V 6 bases, and 5 bases lay outside the gene matches. CDR3 region: CASRLAGGPGEQFF. CDR3 coding DNA: TGTGCCAGCAGACTAGCGGGAGGGCCTGGTGAGCAGTTCTTC. Drawing the rest from reference TRBV25-1 and TRBJ2-1, the complete variable domain is EADIYQTPRYLVIGTGKKITLECSQTMGHDKMYWYQQDPGMELHLIHYSYGVNSTEKGDLSSESTVSRIRTEHFPLTLESARPSHTSQYLCASRLAGGPGEQFFGPGTRLTVL.

This clone turned up a few times. The rearrangement uses TRBV7-3 and TRBJ2-7, with D perhaps matching TRBD2 (6 bases). This CDR3 has 15 residues. Trimming removed 1 base at V and 6 bases at J, with 16 bases between. In germline, CDR1 is SGHTA, CDR2 FQGTGA. CDR3 DNA sequence: TGTGCCAGCAGCTTAATAGGAGGGAGAAGGTTCGAGCAGTACTTC. It encodes CASSLIGGRRFEQYF.

The J gene is TRBJ2-3, the V gene TRBV4-1, with 7 bases aligning to TRBD2. V shed 3 bases, J shed 3 bases, and the junction held 6 bases outside the gene matches. CDR1 is MGHRA, CDR2 YSYEKL, per germline. The CDR3 is 15 amino acids. CDR3 region: CASSQVWTRTDTQYF. CDR3 coding DNA: TGCGCCAGCAGCCAGGTTTGGACTAGAACAGATACGCAGTATTTT.

This clone was picked up many times. Other DNA sequences in the same sample also yield this CDR3. The chain recombines TRBV4-3 with TRBJ2-6, with TRBD2 as a possible D gene (5 bases). V was trimmed by 3 bases and J by 1 base, leaving 10 bases between them. Germline V CDR1 and CDR2: LGHNA, YSLEER. This CDR3 is built from 16 residues. CDR3 nucleotides: TGCGCCAGCAGCCAGGGCCGGGGATCTGGGGCCAACGTCCTGACTTTC. Amino acids: CASSQGRGSGANVLTF.

The chain employs TRBV2 and TRBJ2-3; 7 bases line up with TRBD2. Germline V CDR1 and CDR2: SNHLY, FYNNEI. The CDR3 totals 18 residues. The junction had 14 bases not matched to a gene; V was cut back by 4 bases and J by 1 base. Written as DNA, the CDR3 is TGTGCCAGCAGTGTACTAGCGTTTGATCTCGTGGGCACAGATACGCAGTATTTT. It specifies CASSVLAFDLVGTDTQYF.

The count of this clone is one. The chain joins TRBV9 to TRBJ2-2, with TRBD2 matching over 12 bases. This CDR3 has 19 amino acids. With 1 base clipped from V and 1 base from J, the junction kept 8 bases outside the gene matches. Germline V lookup: CDR1 SGDLS, CDR2 YYNGEE. CDR3 region: CASSVKNGLAGMNTGELFF. The CDR3, as DNA: TGTGCCAGCAGCGTAAAGAACGGACTAGCGGGAATGAACACCGGGGAGCTGTTTTTT.

The V gene is TRBV5-4, the J gene TRBJ2-1; D is ambiguous. CDR3 size: 15 residues. CDR1 and CDR2 (germline): SGHNT, YYREEE (reference sequence). Trimming cost V 3 bases and J 6 bases, with 16 bases left between them. The CDR3 DNA follows: TGTGCCAGCAGCTCTATGATACTACCTAGCAATGAGCAGTTCTTC. The encoded protein is CASSSMILPSNEQFF.

This clone was observed a handful of times. This rearrangement joins TRBV6-6 to TRBJ2-1; 8 bases align to TRBD2. The CDR3 length is 15 residues. Germline-derived CDR1 and CDR2 are MNHNY and SVGAGI (reference sequence). The ends lost 8 bases at V and 4 bases at J; junction bases unmatched: 10. This CDR3 is CASVRTSRDYNEQFF. For the CDR3, the DNA is TGTGCCAGCGTGCGGACTAGCAGAGATTACAATGAGCAGTTCTTC.

The chain combines TRBV19 with TRBJ2-7, with 11 nucleotides matching TRBD1. Germline CDR1 is LNHDA and CDR2 is SQIVND (reference sequence). V shed 5 bases, J shed 2 bases, and the junction held 2 bases outside the gene matches. The CDR3 is 14 residues long. The CDR3 region is CASSLDRGPYEQYF. The CDR3 DNA reads as TGTGCCAGTAGTTTGGACAGGGGGCCCTACGAGCAGTACTTC.

This clone turned up a few times. V gene TRBV11-2 combines with J gene TRBJ2-1, with 8 bases lining up with TRBD2. Germline CDR1 SGHAT, CDR2 FQNNGV. The V gene end was trimmed by 2 bases and the J gene end by 0 bases; junction bases not matched to a gene: 12. CDR3 size: 19 residues. The CDR3 DNA reads TGTGCCAGCAGCTTAAAAACTAGCGGTGAAACCCACTCCTACAATGAGCAGTTCTTC. It yields the protein CASSLKTSGETHSYNEQFF. The full variable domain, with the rest looked up from reference TRBV11-2 and TRBJ2-1, is EAGVAQSPRYKIIEKRQSVAFWCNPISGHATLYWYQQILGQGPKLLIQFQNNGVVDDSQLPKDRFSAERLKGVDSTLKIQPAKLEDSAVYLCASSLKTSGETHSYNEQFFGPGTRLTVL.

The chain uses TRBV5-4 and TRBJ2-3; 8 nucleotides agree with TRBD2. J gave up 2 bases and V 3 bases, and 11 bases lay outside the gene matches. There are 17 residues in the CDR3. The germline V gene has CDR1 SGHNT and CDR2 YYREEE (reference sequence). The chain's CDR3 is CASSSRLAHSSTDTQYF. The CDR3 region has the DNA TGTGCCAGCAGCTCGCGACTAGCGCATTCATCCACAGATACGCAGTATTTT.

The chain couples TRBV4-2 to TRBJ2-1, with 7 bases that match TRBD2. CDR1 is LGHNA, CDR2 YNFKEQ, per germline. Germline trimming cut 0 bases from V and 2 bases from J; bases unmatched to any gene: 7. The CDR3 loop spans 17 amino acids. The CDR3 DNA sequence: TGTGCCAGCAGCCAAGATTGGGCTAGCGGCCCCTACAATGAGCAGTTCTTC. Encoded protein: CASSQDWASGPYNEQFF.

A few counts support this clone. The chain uses TRBV2 and TRBJ2-5; D might be TRBD1 or TRBD2, each matching 5 bases. The germline V gene has CDR1 SNHLY and CDR2 FYNNEI. CDR3 length: 15 amino acids. V lost 3 bases, J lost 7 bases, and 18 bases lay in between. The DNA of the CDR3 is TGTGCCAGCAGTGACAGGGTAAAAGTAGGGAGGACCCAGTACTTC. It specifies CASSDRVKVGRTQYF.

The chain employs TRBV5-1 and TRBJ2-7, with 8 bases lining up with TRBD2. CDR3 length: 16 amino acids. CDR1 is SGHRS, CDR2 YFSETQ, per germline. J lost 2 bases, V lost 0 bases, and 7 bases had no gene match. The CDR3 protein is CASSLGLGLGTYEQYF. The CDR3 DNA sequence: TGCGCCAGCAGCTTGGGTCTGGGACTAGGTACCTACGAGCAGTACTTC. Full variable domain (missing parts from reference TRBV5-1 and TRBJ2-7): KAGVTQTPRYLIKTRGQQVTLSCSPISGHRSVSWYQQTPGQGLQFLFEYFSETQRNKGNFPGRFSGRQFSNSRSEMNVSTLELGDSALYLCASSLGLGLGTYEQYFGPGTRLTVT.

The V call is TRBV11-3, the J call TRBJ2-5, with D unclear. The ends were cut back, 0 bases at V and 8 bases at J, with 7 bases in the middle. Germline CDR1 reads SGHNT; CDR2 reads YENEEA. The CDR3 covers 12 residues. CDR3 in amino acids: CASSLDGVTQYF. The CDR3 coding sequence is TGTGCCAGCAGCTTAGATGGGGTAACCCAGTACTTC.

As for this clone: Because the CDR3's place on the DNA is in doubt, the DNA is left out and the CDR3 is given as listed by TCRdb. The CDR3 here is CASSVAGVASGAPYF. This chain uses TRBV6-5 with TRBJ2-4; TRBD2 was called by the table and not checked on the DNA. Germline CDR1 is MNHEY and CDR2 is SVGAGI. A total of 15 residues make up the CDR3, ends included.